The text below deals with one TCR beta chain. Its antigen is unknown. The record has no base qualities; no much larger clone is one base away. Collaborating institutions collected whole blood in K2EDTA tubes following their own protocols. Collaborator samples were shipped for TCRbeta analysis as frozen whole blood, isolated PBMCs, or DNA extracted from either sample type. This sample is drawn from a study of blood T cell repertoires in COVID-19 (dated by TCRdb to 2018 to 2020). About the investigation overall: Samples covering the acute and convalescent phases of COVID-19 were provided by collaborators in the United States, Italy and Spain. The material from the prospective study consisted of cDNA or gDNA derived from T cells, B-cell-depleted T cells, or PBMCs. Subjects who had been exposed to COVID-19, were actively infected with it, or had recovered from it provided the deeply sampled blood TCRbeta repertoires that made up the dataset. The repertoires were made available in a free public database intended to serve as a resource for research on the immune response to SARS-CoV-2. Samples were obtained from the ongoing ImmuneRACE study (first 160 participants) and from about 1,300 subjects provided by 6 global collaborators. The sample metadata nearly always contained a de-identified subject ID, COVID-19 status, age in years and sex. Where HLA class I and class II types were available, the types were taken from metadata supplied by the sample provider, not from assay-based typing. The paper's findings and limits, for the study overall: The amount of clinical and demographic metadata varied by source and participant and was provided uncurated.

At the junction V is shortened by 5 bases and J by 1 base; bases outside the gene matches: 13. Sequences MNHEY (CDR1) and SVGEGT (CDR2) are obtained from the germline V gene. The CDR3 numbers 18 residues from cysteine through phenylalanine. Left in the record is the CDR3 DNA by itself, 54 bases read in frame from the first base. The immunoSEQ Assay, a bias-controlled multiplex PCR, was used to amplify TCRbeta CDR3 regions from genomic DNA. The study's own analysis went as follows. Within the assay, amplification of reference gene primers was used to estimate how many nucleated cells each sample contained. To quantify the absolute abundance of each unique TCRbeta CDR3 rearrangement, sequence reads were collapsed and filtered. For each sample, productive Simpson clonality was calculated as the square root of Simpson's diversity index across productive rearrangements. The clones in this table, taken by TCRdb from immuneACCESS, are in-frame only. Not every clone is retained; where verified, under half of the shortfall comes from an unresolved V gene, and the cause of the rest is unknown. That table furnishes V, J and clone size, whereas the DNA furnished D and trimming. The sample data list around 620,000 clones, and over 80% of these were observed just once. The leading ten clones occupy roughly 0.26% of the sample.

The sequenced material came from peripheral blood. This chain joins TRBV6-2 or TRBV6-3 to TRBJ2-2, with 7 bases aligning to TRBD2. The receptor was isolated from a woman younger than 30 with acute or convalescent COVID-19. The nucleotides are TGTGCCAGCAGTCCCGCTTATTGGGCGGGGGTGAACACCGGGGAGCTGTTTTTT. This codes for CASSPAYWAGVNTGELFF.